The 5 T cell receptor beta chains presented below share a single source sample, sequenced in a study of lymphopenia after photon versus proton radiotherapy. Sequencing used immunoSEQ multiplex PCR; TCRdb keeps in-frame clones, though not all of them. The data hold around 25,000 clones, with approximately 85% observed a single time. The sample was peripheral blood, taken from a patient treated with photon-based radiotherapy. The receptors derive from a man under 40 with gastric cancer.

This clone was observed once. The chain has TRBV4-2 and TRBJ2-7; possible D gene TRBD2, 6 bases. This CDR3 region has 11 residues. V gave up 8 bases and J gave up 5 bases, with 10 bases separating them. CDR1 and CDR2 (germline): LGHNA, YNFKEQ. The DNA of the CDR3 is TGTGCCAGCCGGAGGGATGACGAGCAGTACTTC. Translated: CASRRDDEQYF.

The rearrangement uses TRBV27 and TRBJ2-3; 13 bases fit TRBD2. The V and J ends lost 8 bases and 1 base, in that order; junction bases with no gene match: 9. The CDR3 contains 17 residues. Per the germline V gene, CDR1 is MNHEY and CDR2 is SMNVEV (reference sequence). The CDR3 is CASSRAGLAGGTDTQYF. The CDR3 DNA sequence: TGTGCCAGCTCAAGAGCCGGACTAGCGGGGGGCACAGATACGCAGTATTTT.

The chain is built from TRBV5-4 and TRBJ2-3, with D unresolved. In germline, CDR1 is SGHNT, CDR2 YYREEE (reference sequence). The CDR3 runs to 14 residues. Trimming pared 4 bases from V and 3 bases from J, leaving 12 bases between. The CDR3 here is CASSPQGGTDTQYF. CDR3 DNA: TGTGCCAGCAGCCCTCAAGGTGGGACAGATACGCAGTATTTT.

CDR3 in amino acids: CASLDPDYEQYF. The CDR3 coding sequence is TGTGCCAGCCTCGACCCGGACTACGAGCAGTACTTC. This rearrangement joins TRBV28 to TRBJ2-7; D unresolved. The CDR3 totals 12 residues. V was trimmed by 8 bases and J by 3 bases, leaving 11 bases between them. Germline assignment: CDR1 MDHEN and CDR2 SYDVKM.

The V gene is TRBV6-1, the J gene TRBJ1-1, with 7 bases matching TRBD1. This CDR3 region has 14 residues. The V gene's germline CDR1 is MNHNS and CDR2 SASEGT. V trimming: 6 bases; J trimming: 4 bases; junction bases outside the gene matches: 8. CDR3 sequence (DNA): TGTGCCAGCAGCAAACAGGGGATTGGCACTGAAGCTTTCTTT. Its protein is CASSKQGIGTEAFF.